This TCR beta chain was captured by sequencing in a study of shared clonotypes between healthy human individuals. Study summary: Donors had three CD4 naive, three CD4 memory, two CD8 naive and one CD8 memory plate apiece.

As to this clone: Its specificity is not known.

Study-wide findings and caveats: Generally, naive subsets (rather than memory subsets) showed larger estimated richness. Non-shared clonotypes had lower generation probabilities than clonotypes shared by all four sorted-subset donors. Between four donors, naive CD4 clonotypes were shared at a level of approximately 5%.

Looked up from germline, CDR1 is MGHDK and CDR2 is SYGVNS. Trimming at V came to 8 bases and at J to 8 bases, leaving 6 bases not matched to a gene. The CDR3 sequence is 12 residues long. Produced via immunoSEQ multiplex PCR; TCRdb's table is partial and in-frame only. The repertoire holds about 2.3 million clones, with 85% to 95% as singletons. This TCR was recovered from a man between 18 and 35 years old in good health. Some clones in this sample may be carry-over from other donors' samples. Sequenced material: naive CD4+ T cells from PBMCs. The subset denotes: CD45RA+ positively selected. The chain carries TRBV25-1 and TRBJ1-2; 9 nucleotides line up with TRBD1. CDR3 amino acids: CASLGTGGGYTF. Here the CDR3 DNA reads TGTGCCAGCCTGGGCACAGGGGGCGGCTACACCTTC.